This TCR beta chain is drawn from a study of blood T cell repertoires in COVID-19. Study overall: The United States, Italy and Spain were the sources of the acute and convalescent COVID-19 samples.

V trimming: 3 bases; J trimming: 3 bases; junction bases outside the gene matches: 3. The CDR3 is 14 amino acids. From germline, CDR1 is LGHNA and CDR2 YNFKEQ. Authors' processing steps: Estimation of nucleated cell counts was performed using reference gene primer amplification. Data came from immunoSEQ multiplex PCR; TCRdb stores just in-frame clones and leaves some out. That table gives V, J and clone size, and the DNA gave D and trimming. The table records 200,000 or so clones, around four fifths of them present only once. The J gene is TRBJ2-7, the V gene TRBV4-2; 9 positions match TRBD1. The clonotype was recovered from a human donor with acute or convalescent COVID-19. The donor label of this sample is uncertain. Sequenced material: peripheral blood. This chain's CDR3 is CASSQGTGIYEQYF. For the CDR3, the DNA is TGTGCCAGCAGCCAGGGGACAGGGATCTACGAGCAGTACTTC.